Given below is one TCR beta chain in context. Its matching antigen is unknown. Germline V gene data show CDR1 as SGHVS and CDR2 as FQNEAQ. The length of the CDR3 is 14 residues. Trimming shortened V by 0 bases and J by 3 bases, and 9 bases separated the two germline ends. Amplification used 60 Vbeta primers and 13 Jbeta primers. TCRdb's table, derived via immunoSEQ multiplex PCR, lists solely in-frame clones and lacks some. Seen here are roughly 200,000 clones, 87% observed once, and the top ten hold more than 1%. The data were taken from a study of cytomegalovirus exposure and HLA in healthy donors. Study observations and caveats: Earlier results showed most TCR beta V segments being productive about 87% or about 30% of the time. The likely explanation for a cluster of highly shared sequence variants was sequencing artifact. An assumption of roughly uniform sequencing depth across donors underlay the presence/absence analyses. Reportedly, HLA-A and HLA-B alleles of most subjects were accurately predicted from TCR beta.

The chain combines TRBV7-8 with TRBJ2-7; D not certain. Sequenced material: PBMCs. The TCR originated in a boy aged 2 to 10 in good health and CMV-seronegative. The CDR3 loop reads CASSLALDIYEQYF. DNA of the CDR3: TGTGCCAGCAGCTTAGCCCTCGACATCTACGAGCAGTACTTC.